The text below deals with one T cell receptor beta chain. This record belongs to a study of blood T cells in healthy people across ages. PCR was performed a second time for roughly 7 to 11 cycles using a sample-barcoded 5' primer and a J-beta primer mix. TCRdb itself ran the 5' RACE reads through MiXCR, one entry per CDR3 protein. The sample lists hundreds of thousands of distinct CDR3 sequences; 62% were seen once. Germline trimming cut 3 bases from V and 8 bases from J; bases unmatched to any gene: 6. Looked up from germline, CDR1 is MRHNA and CDR2 is SNTAGT. The CDR3 is made up of 15 amino acids. Sequenced input: blood. V is TRBV6-4 and J is TRBJ2-1; 11 nucleotides align to TRBD2. This TCR came from a man between 25 and 39 years old in good health. CDR3 amino acids: CASSDLAGGRDEQFF. CDR3 coding DNA: TGTGCCAGCAGTGATCTAGCGGGGGGCCGGGATGAGCAGTTCTTC.